The 32 T cell receptor beta chains in this list originate from one sample, sequenced in a study of shared clonotypes between healthy human individuals. Assay used: immunoSEQ multiplex PCR; TCRdb lists only in-frame clones, some missing. The data contain about 1 million clones, about 76% of them singletons. Sequencing was done on a sample of memory CD4+ T cells sorted from blood. The subset is: CD45RA-negative fraction. The receptor source for this set is a man aged 18 to 35 in good health.

This clone appeared a few times. V usage is TRBV6-1 and J usage is TRBJ1-6, with D hard to call. The ends were cut back, 5 bases at V and 7 bases at J, with 6 bases in the middle. Per germline, CDR1 MNHNS and CDR2 SASEGT. The CDR3 is 12 residues long. The CDR3 DNA follows: TGTGCCAGCAGTCGAATGAATTCACCCCTCCACTTT. Protein sequence: CASSRMNSPLHF.

The chain has TRBV6-5 and TRBJ2-2; a possible D gene is TRBD2 (6 bases). The CDR3 runs 12 residues. V gave up 4 bases and J gave up 7 bases, with 7 bases separating them. Germline V gives CDR1 MNHEY, CDR2 SVGAGI. The CDR3 region has the DNA TGTGCCAGCAGTTCTAGCGTCGGGGAGCTGTTTTTT. Translation: CASSSSVGELFF.

The chain joins TRBV10-3 to TRBJ1-4, with 7 bases identical to TRBD1. Germline lookup yields CDR1 ENHRY and CDR2 SYGVKD. V gave up 2 bases and J gave up 7 bases; unmatched junction bases: 4. The CDR3 spans 14 residues. The CDR3 DNA is TGTGCCATCAGTGAGGAGGGACAGCGTGAAAAACTGTTTTTT. It yields the protein CAISEEGQREKLFF.

The genes are TRBV6-5 and TRBJ1-1; no clear D. The germline gives CDR1 MNHEY, CDR2 SVGAGI. The CDR3 covers 13 residues. V lost 6 bases to trimming and J lost 1 base, with 9 bases between them. CDR3 region: CASRRAGNTEAFF. CDR3 bases: TGTGCCAGCAGGAGAGCAGGGAACACTGAAGCTTTCTTT.

The CDR3 sequence: CASGVASTDTQYF. The CDR3 nucleotides read TGTGCCAGCGGAGTCGCTAGCACAGATACGCAGTATTTT. The V call is TRBV11-3, the J call TRBJ2-3; D not resolved. The CDR3 runs to 13 residues. CDR1 SGHNT and CDR2 YENEEA come from the germline V gene. Trimming took 8 bases from V and 0 from J, leaving 9 bases between them. Variable domain in full (rest from reference TRBV11-3 and TRBJ2-3): EAGVVQSPRYKIIEKKQPVAFWCNPISGHNTLYWYLQNLGQGPELLIRYENEEAVDDSQLPKDRFSAERLKGVDSTLKIQPAELGDSAVYLCASGVASTDTQYFGPGTRLTVL.

The table lists this clone with a few counts. This sequence joins TRBV19 and TRBJ1-1, with 7 bases matching TRBD1. The CDR3 contains 12 residues. V trimming: 8 bases; J trimming: 7 bases; junction bases outside the gene matches: 7. The germline V gene encodes CDR1 LNHDA and CDR2 SQIVND (reference sequence). CDR3 DNA sequence: TGTGCCAGTGGACAGGCAGCCCTTGAAGCTTTCTTT. Protein product: CASGQAALEAFF.

This clone was counted a single time. CDR3 sequence reads: CASSLLQVRNEKLFF. In nucleotides, the CDR3 is TGTGCCAGCAGCCTGCTACAGGTTCGGAATGAAAAACTGTTTTTT. The chain couples TRBV5-6 to TRBJ1-4; TRBD1 might be the D (5 bases). The CDR3 runs 15 residues. The germline V gene has CDR1 SGHDT and CDR2 YYEEEE. Trimming removed 4 bases at V and 5 bases at J, with 15 bases between.

The chain combines TRBV7-9 with TRBJ1-1; D is perhaps TRBD1 (5 bases). The CDR3 length is 14 residues. The germline V gene has CDR1 SEHNR and CDR2 FQNEAQ (reference sequence). With 1 base removed from V and 1 base from J, the gap between germline ends came to 7 bases. The CDR3 region is CASSLDGGNTEAFF. The CDR3, as DNA: TGTGCCAGCAGCTTAGATGGGGGGAACACTGAAGCTTTCTTT.

CDR3 DNA: TGCGCCAGCCAAGAAGACCCTACTAACTATGGCTACACCTTC. The encoded protein is CASQEDPTNYGYTF. The rearrangement links TRBV5-1 to TRBJ1-2; no firm D call. CDR3 length: 14 amino acids. V was pared by 7 bases and J by 0 bases, with 13 bases between. The germline V gene encodes CDR1 SGHRS and CDR2 YFSETQ. Using reference TRBV5-1 and TRBJ1-2 for the parts outside the CDR3, the full variable domain is KAGVTQTPRYLIKTRGQQVTLSCSPISGHRSVSWYQQTPGQGLQFLFEYFSETQRNKGNFPGRFSGRQFSNSRSEMNVSTLELGDSALYLCASQEDPTNYGYTFGSGTRLTVV.

This clone was picked up a small number of times. This sequence joins TRBV11-2 and TRBJ2-3; the match to TRBD2 covers 10 bases. Germline assignment: CDR1 SGHAT and CDR2 FQNNGV. This CDR3 region has 16 residues. V dropped 5 bases and J dropped 5; count of bases not matched to a gene: 10. The CDR3 loop is CASSLNSGGSRDTQYF. DNA for the CDR3: TGTGCCAGCAGCCTCAATAGCGGGGGGTCGCGAGATACGCAGTATTTT.

V and J are TRBV19 and TRBJ2-7, with D possibly being TRBD1 (6 bases). The V end was cut by 2 bases, the J end by 4 bases, with 21 bases between. The germline V gene encodes CDR1 LNHDA and CDR2 SQIVND (reference sequence). The CDR3 has 17 residues. The CDR3 is CASSIIFVLGTLYEQYF. CDR3 nucleotides: TGTGCCAGTAGTATAATTTTTGTCTTAGGGACACTGTACGAGCAGTACTTC. Full variable domain (rest looked up from reference TRBV19 and TRBJ2-7): DGGITQSPKYLFRKEGQNVTLSCEQNLNHDAMYWYRQDPGQGLRLIYYSQIVNDFQKGDIAEGYSVSREKKESFPLTVTSAQKNPTAFYLCASSIIFVLGTLYEQYFGPGTRLTVT.

This sequence joins TRBV29-1 and TRBJ2-2, with a possible D match to TRBD1 (6 bases). The CDR3 runs to 12 residues. V was shortened by 5 bases and J by 4 bases, with 8 bases between the two germline ends. Germline CDR1 SQVTM, CDR2 ANQGSEA. The CDR3 reads CSVTTGTGELFF. The CDR3 bases are TGCAGCGTTACGACAGGCACCGGGGAGCTGTTTTTT.

This clone was detected only a few times. This chain connects TRBV7-9 to TRBJ1-6; no firm D call. Trimming left V 5 bases short and J 13 bases short, with 15 bases between. The CDR3 contains 13 residues. The germline V gene encodes CDR1 SEHNR and CDR2 FQNEAQ (reference sequence). The CDR3 coding sequence is TGTGCCAGCAGCCCGACCGGGGAGGTCCCCCTCCACTTT. It yields the protein CASSPTGEVPLHF.

The genes are TRBV2 and TRBJ2-1; D may be TRBD1 (5 bases). CDR1 and CDR2 (germline): SNHLY, FYNNEI. The V gene lost 6 bases and the J gene lost 5 bases, with 23 bases spanning the gap. The CDR3 loop spans 17 amino acids. The CDR3 region has the DNA TGTGCCAGCAGGGTATTCGTAGACAGTAGCTTAAACAATGAGCAGTTCTTC. Translating gives CASRVFVDSSLNNEQFF.

In this sample, this clone turned up a few times. This sample also contains other DNA sequences that code for the same CDR3. This chain links TRBV6-5 with TRBJ1-1, with D unclear. The CDR3 runs to 13 residues. Trimming stripped 2 bases from V and 0 bases from J, with 4 bases between. CDR1 MNHEY and CDR2 SVGAGI come from the germline V gene. This CDR3 is CASSYGMNTEAFF. The DNA for the CDR3 is TGTGCCAGCAGTTACGGTATGAACACTGAAGCTTTCTTT.

This clone was detected a few times. The chain couples TRBV18 to TRBJ2-7; the match to TRBD2 covers 9 bases. CDR1 and CDR2 (germline): KGHSH, LQKENI. J was trimmed by 3 bases and V by 6 bases; bases with no gene match: 9. This CDR3 has 15 residues. CDR3 nucleotides: TGTGCCAGCTCTCCTATAGCGGGAGAAGGCTACGAGCAGTACTTC. Protein: CASSPIAGEGYEQYF.

V and J are TRBV4-2 and TRBJ2-3; D unresolved. V lost 0 bases and J lost 2, with 9 bases in between. Germline CDR1 and CDR2: LGHNA and YNFKEQ. The CDR3 runs to 15 residues. CDR3 bases: TGTGCCAGCAGCCAAGATTCCCCGGACACAGATACGCAGTATTTT. Translation: CASSQDSPDTDTQYF.

The rearrangement joins TRBV15 to TRBJ2-5, with D unclear. This CDR3 spans 14 amino acids. Trimming took off 5 bases at V and 4 bases at J, with 14 bases between the two ends. Per the germline V gene, CDR1 is LNHNV and CDR2 is YYDKDF (reference sequence). The CDR3 coding sequence is TGTGCCACCAGCCGGCCCCCAGCTGGAGAGACCCAGTACTTC. Translation: CATSRPPAGETQYF.

V usage is TRBV28 and J usage is TRBJ2-5, with unresolved D. Trimming removed 6 bases at V and 1 base at J, with 12 bases between. This CDR3 is built from 14 residues. Per the germline V gene, CDR1 is MDHEN and CDR2 is SYDVKM. CDR3 bases: TGTGCCAGCAGCCCAGTCAGTCGCCAAGAGACCCAGTACTTC. Translated, it gives CASSPVSRQETQYF.

This clone has only a few counts. V is TRBV5-6 and J is TRBJ1-2, with D unresolved. Germline CDR1 and CDR2: SGHDT and YYEEEE. Trimming removed 2 bases from V and 10 bases from J, with 9 bases in between. The CDR3 spans 11 residues. The CDR3 DNA sequence: TGTGCCAGCAGCTTAGACAATGCCTACACCTTC. Protein sequence: CASSLDNAYTF.

This chain connects TRBV19 to TRBJ1-2; maybe TRBD1 (5 bases). The length of the CDR3 is 15 residues. Germline assignment: CDR1 LNHDA and CDR2 SQIVND (reference sequence). Trimming removed 3 bases at V and 5 bases at J, with 16 bases between. This chain's CDR3 is CASSMEGRMLYGYTF. CDR3 coding DNA: TGTGCCAGTAGTATGGAGGGACGGATGTTGTATGGCTACACCTTC.

The chain has TRBV6-5 and TRBJ1-5; 7 bases align to TRBD1. Germline assignment: CDR1 MNHEY and CDR2 SVGAGI. The junction had 8 bases not matched to a gene; V was cut back by 6 bases and J by 3 bases. This CDR3 has 15 residues. This CDR3 reads CASRSGQSLNQPQHF. The CDR3 region has the DNA TGTGCCAGCAGATCGGGACAGTCCCTCAATCAGCCCCAGCATTTT.

V and J are TRBV6-5 and TRBJ2-7; D might be TRBD1 (6 bases). Germline lookup yields CDR1 MNHEY and CDR2 SVGAGI. Trimming stripped 5 bases from V and 6 bases from J, with 8 bases between. The CDR3 loop spans 11 amino acids. The CDR3 is CASSDRSEQYF. The CDR3 DNA reads TGTGCCAGCAGTGACAGGAGCGAGCAGTACTTC.

This sequence joins TRBV5-4 and TRBJ1-1, with D uncertain. CDR1 is SGHNT and CDR2 is YYREEE in the germline V gene (reference sequence). This CDR3 has 13 residues. V lost 4 bases and J lost 1, with 8 bases in between. DNA for the CDR3: TGTGCCAGCAGCAGGGAGGGGAACACTGAAGCTTTCTTT. Translation gives CASSREGNTEAFF.

The sample holds a few counts of this clone. A much larger clone differs from this one at a single base, so this may be a read error. Other DNA sequences in the same sample also yield this CDR3. The genes are TRBV5-4 and TRBJ2-2; no definite D call. Looked up from germline, CDR1 is SGHNT and CDR2 is YYREEE (reference sequence). This CDR3 is 12 amino acids long. Trimming took 5 bases from V and 2 from J, leaving 4 bases between them. The CDR3 nucleotides read TGTGCCAGCAGTTCAAACACCGGGGAGCTGTTTTTT. It specifies CASSSNTGELFF.

CDR3 residues: CASSQEAGGNQPQHF. The CDR3 DNA reads as TGCGCCAGCAGCCAAGAAGCAGGGGGCAATCAGCCCCAGCATTTT. The J gene is TRBJ1-5, the V gene TRBV4-3; tentative D call: TRBD1 (6 bases). This CDR3 is built from 15 residues. With 0 bases removed from V and 2 bases from J, the gap between germline ends came to 8 bases. From germline, CDR1 is LGHNA and CDR2 YSLEER.

V and J are TRBV7-2 and TRBJ2-2; possibly TRBD1 or TRBD2 for D (5 bases each). CDR3 size: 15 residues. The germline gives CDR1 SGHTA, CDR2 FQGNSA. Trimming left V 4 bases short and J 0 bases short, with 9 bases between. DNA of the CDR3: TGTGCCAGCAGCTCGGGACCTTCGAACACCGGGGAGCTGTTTTTT. Translation: CASSSGPSNTGELFF. Full variable domain (missing parts from reference TRBV7-2 and TRBJ2-2): GAGVSQSPSNKVTEKGKDVELRCDPISGHTALYWYRQSLGQGLEFLIYFQGNSAPDKSGLPSDRFSAERTGGSVSTLTIQRTQQEDSAVYLCASSSGPSNTGELFFGEGSRLTVL.

The CDR3 nucleotides read TGTGCCAGCAGCCTCGGTGTGGGTTTAGCCTACGAGCAGTACTTC. It yields the protein CASSLGVGLAYEQYF. V gene TRBV27 combines with J gene TRBJ2-7; D not resolved. Germline V gene lookup returns CDR1 MNHEY and CDR2 SMNVEV (reference sequence). V was clipped by 6 bases and J by 2 bases, with 17 bases between them. The CDR3 covers 15 residues.

This sequence joins TRBV9 and TRBJ1-2, with D possibly being TRBD1 (5 bases). CDR3 length: 17 amino acids. Germline CDR1 and CDR2: SGDLS and YYNGEE. The V gene lost 4 bases and the J gene lost 4 bases, with 23 bases spanning the gap. The CDR3 protein is CASSSITLTGGAYGYTF. For the CDR3, the DNA is TGTGCCAGCAGCTCCATAACCCTTACCGGCGGGGCCTATGGCTACACCTTC.

The J gene is TRBJ1-5, the V gene TRBV7-2; 9 positions match TRBD1. V shed 5 bases and J 1 base; nucleotides not matched to a gene: 6. This CDR3 spans 16 amino acids. Germline CDR1 SGHTA, CDR2 FQGNSA. The CDR3 DNA reads as TGTGCCAGCAGCCGGACAGGGGCGACGAGCAATCAGCCCCAGCATTTT. It translates to CASSRTGATSNQPQHF. The whole variable domain, filled in from reference TRBV7-2 and TRBJ1-5, reads GAGVSQSPSNKVTEKGKDVELRCDPISGHTALYWYRQSLGQGLEFLIYFQGNSAPDKSGLPSDRFSAERTGGSVSTLTIQRTQQEDSAVYLCASSRTGATSNQPQHFGDGTRLSIL.

Turning to this clone: The junction does not match germline at one end; this may be a read error. The rearrangement links TRBV7-6 to TRBJ2-1; TRBD2 agrees at 10 bases. This CDR3 contains 11 residues. Germline loops: CDR1 SGHVS, CDR2 FNYEAQ. The CDR3 sequence is CASSLAGAQFF. The DNA for the CDR3 is TGTGCCAGCAGCCTAGCGGGGGCGCAGTTCTTC.

The rearrangement joins TRBV7-9 to TRBJ2-2, with 7 positions matching TRBD2. V lost 7 bases, J lost 1 base, and 6 bases stayed unmatched. The germline CDR1 and CDR2 sequences are SEHNR and FQNEAQ (reference sequence). The CDR3 is 15 residues long. The CDR3 sequence is CASNPGTKNTGELFF. DNA for the CDR3: TGTGCCAGCAATCCCGGGACTAAGAACACCGGGGAGCTGTTTTTT.